A single sample is the source of the 29 T cell receptor beta chains below, sequenced in a study of T cells in Graves' hyperthyroidism and ophthalmopathy. The CDR3 regions of TCR beta were amplified from RNA transcripts. The primer set for the first-round RT-PCR of the TCR CDR3 was HTBI. Each CDR3 protein is one row after TCRdb ran MiXCR on the multiplex PCR reads. The sample includes 700,000 to 850,000 distinct CDR3 sequences, about a third of them seen just once. Sequencing was performed on blood. These receptors originate from a woman between 40 and 55 years old with Graves' hyperthyroidism.

As concerns this clonotype: One junction end does not reproduce the germline sequence, and a read error may be involved. This chain joins TRBV6-6 and TRBJ1-1; TRBD1 is a possible D gene (5 bases). There are 13 residues in the CDR3. The germline CDR1 and CDR2 sequences are MNHNY and SVGAGI (reference sequence). The CDR3 region has the DNA TGTGCCGGCAGTGAAGCACTCGGACAAAATGCTTTCTTT. Residues: CAGSEALGQNAFF.

The rearrangement uses TRBV25-1 and TRBJ2-3; 12 nucleotides line up with TRBD2. Germline V gene data show CDR1 as MGHDK and CDR2 as SYGVNS. CDR3 size: 18 residues. V lost 0 bases, J lost 1 base, and 5 bases stayed unmatched. The CDR3 protein is CASSEYYASGRGTDTQYF. The DNA for the CDR3 is TGTGCCAGCAGTGAATACTATGCTAGCGGGAGGGGCACAGATACGCAGTATTTT. Full variable domain (remainder filled in from reference TRBV25-1 and TRBJ2-3): EADIYQTPRYLVIGTGKKITLECSQTMGHDKMYWYQQDPGMELHLIHYSYGVNSTEKGDLSSESTVSRIRTEHFPLTLESARPSHTSQYLCASSEYYASGRGTDTQYFGPGTRLTVL.

For this clonotype: This likely comes from a read error, as the CDR3 has no conserved phenylalanine or tryptophan at its end. The V and J genes are TRBV10-2 and TRBJ1-1; the D is unclear. Trimming cost V 6 bases and J 1 base, with 9 bases left between them. The CDR3 has 13 amino acids. Germline CDR1 and CDR2: WSHSY and SAAADI. Here the CDR3 DNA reads TGCGCCAGCAGCCAGGAGGGGAACACTGAAGCTTTCCTT. This sequence encodes CASSQEGNTEAFL.

The chain uses TRBV6-1 and TRBJ2-7; a weak D match, TRBD2 (6 bases). The V end lost 4 bases, the J end lost 6 bases, and 16 bases lay between the germline ends. CDR3 length equals 14 residues. Germline V gives CDR1 MNHNS, CDR2 SASEGT. The CDR3 region is CASSVVGGEREQYF. In DNA, the CDR3 is TGTGCCAGCAGTGTCGTCGGCGGGGAACGCGAGCAGTACTTC.

About this clonotype: One base away lies a much larger clone, so this may be a sequencing read error. This chain connects TRBV2 to TRBJ1-5; D is unresolved. Germline lookup yields CDR1 SNHLY and CDR2 FYNNEI. This CDR3 has 15 amino acids. The CDR3 protein is CANSESRYSNQPQHF. In DNA form, the CDR3 reads TGTGCCAACAGTGAAAGCAGATATAGCAATCAGCCCCAGCATTTT.

The chain carries TRBV4-3 and TRBJ1-1; the D gene is possibly TRBD1 (5 bases). This CDR3 contains 15 residues. Germline lookup yields CDR1 LGHNA and CDR2 YSLEER. V was pared by 1 base and J by 5 bases, with 14 bases between. In nucleotides, the CDR3 is TGCGCCAGCAGCCAAGTCCCAGGGTCGAGTACTGAAGCTTTCTTT. It codes for CASSQVPGSSTEAFF.

This chain uses TRBV7-2 with TRBJ2-2; unclear D gene. Trimming pared 7 bases from V and 7 bases from J, leaving 19 bases between. Germline lookup yields CDR1 SGHTA and CDR2 FQGNSA. This CDR3 has 15 residues. CDR3 sequence reads: CASKLSITDIGELFF. CDR3 in DNA: TGTGCCAGCAAGCTTAGTATCACAGACATCGGGGAGCTGTTTTTT.

As to this clonotype: The DNA is left out, because the CDR3 cannot be placed on it with certainty; the CDR3 is given as TCRdb lists it. The V call is TRBV10-3, the J call TRBJ1-5; the DNA was not used to check the table's D call, TRBD1. CDR1 is ENHRY, CDR2 SYGVKD, per germline. Including both end residues, the CDR3 is 23 amino acids long. The CDR3 is CAISDSGFYLCAWSPLDRQPQHF.

This clonotype was counted many times. CDR3 residues: CATSEGRSYGYTF. The CDR3 DNA follows: TGTGCCACCAGTGAGGGCAGAAGCTATGGCTACACCTTC. The V and J genes are TRBV24-1 and TRBJ1-2; D is unclear. Trimming removed 4 bases from V and 4 bases from J, with 9 bases in between. This CDR3 has 13 amino acids. Germline lookup yields CDR1 KGHDR and CDR2 SFDVKD.

The rearrangement joins TRBV20-1 to TRBJ1-1, with a tentative D call TRBD1 (5 bases). V lost 4 bases and J lost 4, with 19 bases in between. Per the germline V gene, CDR1 is DFQATT and CDR2 is SNEGSKA (reference sequence). CDR3 length equals 15 residues. The CDR3 sequence: CSAMGLEARGTEAFF. CDR3 nucleotide sequence: TGCAGTGCTATGGGGCTTGAGGCCCGAGGCACTGAAGCTTTCTTT.

On this clonotype itself: A junction boundary mismatches the germline segment, possibly from a read error. V gene TRBV7-9 combines with J gene TRBJ2-5; TRBD1 or TRBD2 may be the D gene (7 bases each). Germline lookup yields CDR1 SEHNR and CDR2 FQNEAQ (reference sequence). This CDR3 has 16 amino acids. The CDR3 DNA is TGTGCCAGCAGCCAGGGGGTAGCGGGCCCTCAAGAGACCCGGTACTTC. Translating gives CASSQGVAGPQETRYF.

The sample holds a few counts of this clonotype. This chain joins TRBV12-3 or TRBV12-4 and TRBJ2-7, with a tentative D call TRBD1 (6 bases). The CDR3 is 17 residues long. The ends were cut back, 0 bases at V and 3 bases at J, with 18 bases in the middle. The CDR3 region has the DNA TGTGCCAGCAGTTTAGCGCGGCCACAGGGTCCGAACTACGAGCAGTACTTC. This translates into CASSLARPQGPNYEQYF.

The CDR3 coding sequence is TGTGCCAGCTCCGGGACTAGCGGGGGGATTGCCTACGAGCAGTACTTC. As protein: CASSGTSGGIAYEQYF. The chain is built from TRBV6-1 and TRBJ2-7; 15 bases line up with TRBD2. Trimming removed 8 bases from V and 2 bases from J; junction bases left unmatched: 7. Germline CDR1 MNHNS, CDR2 SASEGT. This CDR3 comprises 16 residues.

This clonotype occurred once. V is TRBV28 and J is TRBJ1-5; D gene unclear. This CDR3 is 15 amino acids long. Germline lookup yields CDR1 MDHEN and CDR2 SYDVKM. Trimming pared 6 bases from V and 5 bases from J, leaving 17 bases between. Written as DNA, the CDR3 is TGTGCCAGCAGCTTAACCGGAAGGGAAGATCAGCCCCAGCATTTT. It encodes CASSLTGREDQPQHF.

This clonotype was seen ten or more times. The J gene is TRBJ2-5, the V gene TRBV7-6; TRBD1 or TRBD2 may be the D gene (5 bases each). Trimming left V 6 bases short and J 9 bases short, with 17 bases between. CDR3 length equals 13 residues. Germline V gene lookup returns CDR1 SGHVS and CDR2 FNYEAQ. The CDR3 nucleotides read TGTGCCAGCAGTTATCAGGGAACCGGGGCCCAGTACTTC. Its translation: CASSYQGTGAQYF. The variable domain in full, completed from reference TRBV7-6 and TRBJ2-5, reads GAGVSQSPRYKVTKRGQDVALRCDPISGHVSLYWYRQALGQGPEFLTYFNYEAQQDKSGLPNDRFSAERPEGSISTLTIQRTEQRDSAMYRCASSYQGTGAQYFGPGTRLLVL.

Points on this clonotype: This may arise from a read error, as a much more abundant clone is one base away. The genes are TRBV2 and TRBJ1-3; D remains unclear. This CDR3 has 15 residues. Germline CDR1 reads SNHLY; CDR2 reads FYNNEI. CDR3 nucleotides: TGTGCCAGCGGGAGGGCCCCCAGCCTTGGAAACGCCATATATTTT. Protein: CASGRAPSLGNAIYF.

A remark on this clonotype: At one boundary the junction diverges from the germline segment, which might be a read error. The J gene is TRBJ2-5, the V gene TRBV10-3, with 7 bases identical to TRBD2. Per germline, CDR1 ENHRY and CDR2 SYGVKD. The CDR3 sequence is 15 residues long. Written as DNA, the CDR3 is TGTGCCAGCAGTTACGGGGTAGCGGGTCAAGAGACCCAGTACTTC. It codes for CASSYGVAGQETQYF.

This clonotype has more than one count but fewer than ten. The chain links TRBV19 to TRBJ2-7, with 10 bases that match TRBD1. After removal of 5 bases from V and 6 bases from J, the junction contained 10 bases not matched to a gene. This CDR3 is built from 15 residues. Germline CDR1 and CDR2: LNHDA and SQIVND (reference sequence). Here the CDR3 DNA reads TGTGCCAGTAGTCCCCGGACAGGGGGGGGGGCCGAGCAGTACTTC. It encodes CASSPRTGGGAEQYF.

This clonotype has more than one count but fewer than ten. This chain joins TRBV2 and TRBJ1-2; D possibly corresponds to TRBD1 (5 bases). CDR1 is SNHLY, CDR2 FYNNEI, per germline. V lost 9 bases and J 2 bases, leaving 16 bases between the germline ends. The CDR3 spans 14 residues. This chain's CDR3 is CASPIYRRNYGYTF. Written as DNA, the CDR3 is TGTGCCAGTCCCATCTACAGGAGGAACTATGGCTACACCTTC. Full variable domain (remainder filled in from reference TRBV2 and TRBJ1-2): EPEVTQTPSHQVTQMGQEVILRCVPISNHLYFYWYRQILGQKVEFLVSFYNNEISEKSEIFDDQFSVERPDGSNFTLKIRSTKLEDSAMYFCASPIYRRNYGYTFGSGTRLTVV.

V is TRBV12-3 or TRBV12-4 and J is TRBJ1-6, with D maybe TRBD1 (6 bases). Trimming pared 4 bases from V and 6 bases from J, leaving 10 bases between. This CDR3 has 14 amino acids. The CDR3: CASSSTGSNSPLHF. CDR3 sequence (DNA): TGTGCCAGCAGTTCAACAGGGTCTAATTCACCCCTCCACTTT.

With respect to this clonotype: A much more abundant neighbour one base away suggests this may be a read error. The V and J genes are TRBV20-1 and TRBJ2-5; a weak D match, TRBD1 (7 bases). Trimming stripped 3 bases from V and 2 bases from J, with 13 bases between. Germline V lookup: CDR1 DFQATT, CDR2 SNEGSKA (reference sequence). The CDR3 covers 14 residues. CDR3 residues: CSARRGRGQETQYF. In nucleotides, the CDR3 is TGCAGTGCTAGGAGGGGGCGGGGTCAAGAGACCCAGTACTTC.

With respect to this clonotype: This may stem from a read error, because a much larger clone lies one nucleotide away. CDR3 DNA sequence: TGTGCCAGCGGTTACCAGAGTTCCTACGAGCAGTACTTC. The encoded protein is CASGYQSSYEQYF. The chain links TRBV6-5 to TRBJ2-7; no firm D call. The CDR3 length is 13 residues. CDR1 is MNHEY and CDR2 is SVGAGI in the germline V gene.

This clonotype was observed many times. V is TRBV7-2 and J is TRBJ2-5, with TRBD2 identical over 8 bases. After removal of 0 bases from V and 2 bases from J, the junction contained 2 bases not matched to a gene. CDR3 length: 15 amino acids. Germline CDR1 and CDR2: SGHTA and FQGNSA. CDR3 sequence (DNA): TGTGCCAGCAGCTTAGCTACTAGCGGACAAGAGACCCAGTACTTC. Translation gives CASSLATSGQETQYF. The variable domain in full, completed from reference TRBV7-2 and TRBJ2-5, reads GAGVSQSPSNKVTEKGKDVELRCDPISGHTALYWYRQSLGQGLEFLIYFQGNSAPDKSGLPSDRFSAERTGGSVSTLTIQRTQQEDSAVYLCASSLATSGQETQYFGPGTRLLVL.

This clonotype was detected only once. This sequence joins TRBV7-9 and TRBJ2-5; possibly TRBD1 for D (6 bases). This CDR3 has 15 residues. The V end lost 4 bases, the J end lost 3 bases, and 15 bases lay between the germline ends. Germline CDR1 SEHNR, CDR2 FQNEAQ (reference sequence). CDR3 nucleotide sequence: TGTGCCAGCAGCTGGATTCCCCCAGGGGAAGAGACCCAGTACTTC. Translated, it gives CASSWIPPGEETQYF.

This clonotype was seen more than once but under ten times. The J gene is TRBJ2-3, the V gene TRBV2; D perhaps matches TRBD2 (6 bases). Germline values: CDR1 SNHLY, CDR2 FYNNEI. This CDR3 is built from 14 residues. The V and J ends lost 8 bases and 1 base respectively, with 13 bases between them. The CDR3 nucleotides read TGTGCCAGCTTGGAGGGTACGGGCACAGATACGCAGTATTTT. It encodes CASLEGTGTDTQYF. The entire variable domain, with the rest obtained from reference TRBV2 and TRBJ2-3, is as follows: EPEVTQTPSHQVTQMGQEVILRCVPISNHLYFYWYRQILGQKVEFLVSFYNNEISEKSEIFDDQFSVERPDGSNFTLKIRSTKLEDSAMYFCASLEGTGTDTQYFGPGTRLTVL.

This clonotype was recorded at least ten times. This chain joins TRBV19 and TRBJ2-2; D is unresolved. Germline V CDR1 and CDR2: LNHDA, SQIVND (reference sequence). Trimming stripped 5 bases from V and 4 bases from J, with 8 bases between. This CDR3 spans 13 amino acids. This chain's CDR3 is CASSPSGTGELFF. For the CDR3, the DNA is TGTGCCAGTAGTCCCTCGGGCACCGGGGAGCTGTTTTTT. Full variable domain (rest looked up from reference TRBV19 and TRBJ2-2): DGGITQSPKYLFRKEGQNVTLSCEQNLNHDAMYWYRQDPGQGLRLIYYSQIVNDFQKGDIAEGYSVSREKKESFPLTVTSAQKNPTAFYLCASSPSGTGELFFGEGSRLTVL.

This clonotype was seen many times. The gene calls are TRBV7-9 and TRBJ2-2, with D possibly being TRBD1 (5 bases). Between the trimmed V and J ends, which lost 1 base and 5 bases, there was a span of 11 bases. The CDR3 loop spans 15 amino acids. The V gene's germline CDR1 is SEHNR and CDR2 FQNEAQ (reference sequence). The CDR3 is CASSLDPGLTGELFF. The CDR3 bases are TGTGCCAGCAGCTTAGATCCAGGGCTAACCGGGGAGCTGTTTTTT.

This clonotype was seen repeatedly, ten times or more. V usage is TRBV7-9 and J usage is TRBJ1-1, with D perhaps matching TRBD1 (5 bases). The CDR3 has 13 amino acids. Trimming shortened V by 5 bases and J by 0 bases, and 7 bases separated the two germline ends. CDR1 is SEHNR and CDR2 is FQNEAQ in the germline V gene (reference sequence). The CDR3 DNA is TGTGCCAGCAGCAAACAGGTGAACACTGAAGCTTTCTTT. Translated, it gives CASSKQVNTEAFF.

This clonotype came up many times. The J gene is TRBJ1-6, the V gene TRBV2, with a possible D match to TRBD1 (6 bases). There are 15 residues in the CDR3. Trimming stripped 6 bases from V and 2 bases from J, with 11 bases between. CDR1 SNHLY and CDR2 FYNNEI come from the germline V gene. The CDR3 is CASRAGDTYNSPLHF. Written as DNA, the CDR3 is TGTGCCAGCAGGGCAGGGGACACCTATAATTCACCCCTCCACTTT. Based on the CDR3 plus reference TRBV2 and TRBJ1-6, the full variable domain is EPEVTQTPSHQVTQMGQEVILRCVPISNHLYFYWYRQILGQKVEFLVSFYNNEISEKSEIFDDQFSVERPDGSNFTLKIRSTKLEDSAMYFCASRAGDTYNSPLHFGNGTRLTVT.